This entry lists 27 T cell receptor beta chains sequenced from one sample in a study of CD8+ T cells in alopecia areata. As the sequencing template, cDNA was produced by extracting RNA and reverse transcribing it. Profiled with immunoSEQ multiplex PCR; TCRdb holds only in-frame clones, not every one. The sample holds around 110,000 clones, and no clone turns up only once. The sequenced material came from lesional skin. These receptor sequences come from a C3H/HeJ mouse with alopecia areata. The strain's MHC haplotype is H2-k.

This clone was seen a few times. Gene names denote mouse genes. Incomplete CDR3 DNA: TGTGCCAGCAGTGATGAAACTGGGGGGGCGCGGGACACCGGG. As protein: CASSDETGGARDTG. The whole CDR3 sequence is CASSDETGGARDTGQLYF. The chain couples TRBV13-3 to TRBJ2-2, with 11 bases fitting TRBD2. The DNA ends 4 residues before the CDR3 does, and the rest of the CDR3 is filled in from the germline J gene. Germline values: CDR1 NNHDY, CDR2 SYVADS. The CDR3 consists of 18 residues. Losses at the gene ends were 0 bases for V and 3 bases for J; bases not matched to a gene: 7.

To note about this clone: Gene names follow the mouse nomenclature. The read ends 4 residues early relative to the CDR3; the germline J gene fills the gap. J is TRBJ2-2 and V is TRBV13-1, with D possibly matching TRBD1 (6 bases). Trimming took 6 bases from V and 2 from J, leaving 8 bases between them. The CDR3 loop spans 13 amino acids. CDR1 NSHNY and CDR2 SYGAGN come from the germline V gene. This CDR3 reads CASTTGNTGQLYF. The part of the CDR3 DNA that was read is TGTGCCAGCACCACAGGGAACACCGGG.

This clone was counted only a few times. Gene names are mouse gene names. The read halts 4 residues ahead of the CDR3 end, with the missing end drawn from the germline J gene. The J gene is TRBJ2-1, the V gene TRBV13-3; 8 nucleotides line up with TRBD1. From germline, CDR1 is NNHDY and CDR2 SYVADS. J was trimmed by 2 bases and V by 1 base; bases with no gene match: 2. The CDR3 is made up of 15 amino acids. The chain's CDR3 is CASSDPGGHYAEQFF. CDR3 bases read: TGTGCCAGCAGTGATCCAGGGGGCCACTATGCT.

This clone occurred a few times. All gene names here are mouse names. CDR3 sequence: CASSPSTGGALYEQYF. The CDR3 bases that were read are TGTGCCAGCAGTCCTTCGACTGGGGGGGCGCTCTAT. V usage is TRBV13-1 and J usage is TRBJ2-7; 12 bases fit TRBD2. The CDR3 end lies 4 residues beyond the end of the read and is filled in from the germline J gene. CDR1 and CDR2 (germline): NSHNY, SYGAGN. The J segment lost 3 bases and the V segment lost 4 bases, leaving 8 bases of the junction unmatched. The CDR3 is 16 amino acids.

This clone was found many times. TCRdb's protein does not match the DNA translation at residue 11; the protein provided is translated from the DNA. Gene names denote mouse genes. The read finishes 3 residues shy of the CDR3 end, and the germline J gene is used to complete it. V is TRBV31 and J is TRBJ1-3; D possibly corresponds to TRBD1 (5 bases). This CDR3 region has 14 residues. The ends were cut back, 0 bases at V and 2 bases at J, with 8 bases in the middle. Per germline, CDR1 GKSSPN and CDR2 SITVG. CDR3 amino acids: CAWSLPRAGNTLYF. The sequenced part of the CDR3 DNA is TGTGCCTGGAGTCTACCCAGGGCTGGAAATACG. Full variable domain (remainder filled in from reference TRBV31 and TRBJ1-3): AQTIHQWPVAEIKAVGSPLSLGCTIKGKSSPNLYWYWQATGGTLQQLFYSITVGQVESVVQLNLSASRPKDDQFILSTEKLLLSHSGFYLCAWSLPRAGNTLYFGEGSRLIVV.

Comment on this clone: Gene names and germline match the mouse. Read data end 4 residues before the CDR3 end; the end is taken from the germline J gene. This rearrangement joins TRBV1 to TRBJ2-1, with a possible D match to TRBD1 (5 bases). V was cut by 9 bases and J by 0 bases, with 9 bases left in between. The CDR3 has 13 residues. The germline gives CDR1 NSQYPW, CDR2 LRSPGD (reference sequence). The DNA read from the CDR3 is TGCACCTGGAGACAGAATAACTATGCT. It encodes CTWRQNNYA. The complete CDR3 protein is CTWRQNNYAEQFF.

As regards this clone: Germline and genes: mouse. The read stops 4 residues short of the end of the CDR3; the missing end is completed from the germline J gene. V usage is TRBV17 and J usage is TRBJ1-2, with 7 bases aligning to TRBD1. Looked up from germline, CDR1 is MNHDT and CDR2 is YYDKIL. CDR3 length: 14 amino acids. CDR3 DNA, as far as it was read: TGTGCTAGCAGTAGAAGCCAGGGGGTGTCC. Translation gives CASSRSQGVS. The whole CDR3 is CASSRSQGVSDYTF.

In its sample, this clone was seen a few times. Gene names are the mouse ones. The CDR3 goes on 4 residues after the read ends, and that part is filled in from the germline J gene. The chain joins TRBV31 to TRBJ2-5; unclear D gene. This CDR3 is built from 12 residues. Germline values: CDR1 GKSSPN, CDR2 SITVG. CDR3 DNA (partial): TGTGCCTGGAGTTTCTCCCCCGAC. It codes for CAWSFSPD. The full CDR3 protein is CAWSFSPDTQYF.

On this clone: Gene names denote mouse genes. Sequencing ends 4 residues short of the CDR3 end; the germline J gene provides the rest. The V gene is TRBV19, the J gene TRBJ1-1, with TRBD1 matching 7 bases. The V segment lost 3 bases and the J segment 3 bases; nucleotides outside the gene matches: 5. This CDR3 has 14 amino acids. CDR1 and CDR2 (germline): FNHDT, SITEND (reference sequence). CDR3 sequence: CASSNGRGDTEVFF. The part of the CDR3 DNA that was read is TGTGCCAGCAGTAACGGCAGGGGGGACACA.

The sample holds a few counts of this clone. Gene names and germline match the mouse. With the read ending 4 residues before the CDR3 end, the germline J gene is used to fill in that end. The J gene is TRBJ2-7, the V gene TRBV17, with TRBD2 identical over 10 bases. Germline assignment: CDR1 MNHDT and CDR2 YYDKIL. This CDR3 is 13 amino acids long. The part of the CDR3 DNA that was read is TGTGCTAGCAGCCTGGGGGGGCGCGAT. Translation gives CASSLGGRD. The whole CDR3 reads CASSLGGRDEQYF.

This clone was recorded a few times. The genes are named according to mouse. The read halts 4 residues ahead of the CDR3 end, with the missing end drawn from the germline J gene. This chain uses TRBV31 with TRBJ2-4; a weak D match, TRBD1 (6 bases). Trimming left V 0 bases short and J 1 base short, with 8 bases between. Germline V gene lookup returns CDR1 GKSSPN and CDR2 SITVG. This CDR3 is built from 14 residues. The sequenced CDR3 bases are TGTGCCTGGAGTCTCAGGGGACGTCAAAAC. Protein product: CAWSLRGRQN. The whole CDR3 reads CAWSLRGRQNTLYF.

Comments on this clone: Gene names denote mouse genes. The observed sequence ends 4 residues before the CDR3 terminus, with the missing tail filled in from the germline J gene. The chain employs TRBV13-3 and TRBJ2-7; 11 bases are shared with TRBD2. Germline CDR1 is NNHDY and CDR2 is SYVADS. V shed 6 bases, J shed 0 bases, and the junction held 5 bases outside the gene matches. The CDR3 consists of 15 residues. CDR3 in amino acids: CASTGTGGLSYEQYF. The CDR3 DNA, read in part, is TGTGCCAGCACCGGGACTGGGGGTCTCTCCTAT.

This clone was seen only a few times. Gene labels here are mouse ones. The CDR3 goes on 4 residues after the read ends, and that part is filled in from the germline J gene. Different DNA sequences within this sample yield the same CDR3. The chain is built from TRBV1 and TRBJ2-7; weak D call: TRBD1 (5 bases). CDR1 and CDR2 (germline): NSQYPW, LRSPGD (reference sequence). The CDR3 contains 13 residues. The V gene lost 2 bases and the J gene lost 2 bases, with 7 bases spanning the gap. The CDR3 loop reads CTCSATGTYEQYF. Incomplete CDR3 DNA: TGCACCTGCAGTGCAACAGGAACCTAT. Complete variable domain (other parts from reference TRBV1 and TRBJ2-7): VTLLEQNPRWRLVPRGQAVNLRCILKNSQYPWMSWYQQDLQKQLQWLFTLRSPGDKEVKSLPGADYLATRVTDTELRLQVANMSQGRTLYCTCSATGTYEQYFGPGTRLTVL.

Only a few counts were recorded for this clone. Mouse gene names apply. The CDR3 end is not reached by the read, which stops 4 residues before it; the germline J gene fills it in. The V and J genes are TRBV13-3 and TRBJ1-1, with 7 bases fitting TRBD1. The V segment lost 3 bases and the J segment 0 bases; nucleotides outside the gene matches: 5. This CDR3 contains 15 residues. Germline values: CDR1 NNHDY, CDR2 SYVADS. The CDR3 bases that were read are TGTGCCAGCAGTGGCAGGGGGAGGGCAAACACA. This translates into CASSGRGRANT. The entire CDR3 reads CASSGRGRANTEVFF.

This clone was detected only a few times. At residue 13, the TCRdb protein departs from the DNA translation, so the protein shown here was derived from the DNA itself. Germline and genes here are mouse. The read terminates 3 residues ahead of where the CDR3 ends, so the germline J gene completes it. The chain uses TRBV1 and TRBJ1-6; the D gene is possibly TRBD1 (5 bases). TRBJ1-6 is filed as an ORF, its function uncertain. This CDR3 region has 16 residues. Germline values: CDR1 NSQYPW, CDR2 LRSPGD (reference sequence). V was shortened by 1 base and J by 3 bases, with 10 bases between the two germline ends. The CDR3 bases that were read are TGCACCTGCAGTGCAGGCGGACATTTCTATAATTCGCCC. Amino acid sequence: CTCSAGGHFYNSP. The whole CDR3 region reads CTCSAGGHFYNSPLYF.

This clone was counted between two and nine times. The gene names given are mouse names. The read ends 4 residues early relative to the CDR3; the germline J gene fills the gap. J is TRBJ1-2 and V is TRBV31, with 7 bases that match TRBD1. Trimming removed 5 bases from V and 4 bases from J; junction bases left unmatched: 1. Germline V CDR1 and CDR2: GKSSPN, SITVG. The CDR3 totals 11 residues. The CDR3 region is CAWAGGSDYTF. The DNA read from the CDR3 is TGTGCCTGGGCAGGGGGCTCC.

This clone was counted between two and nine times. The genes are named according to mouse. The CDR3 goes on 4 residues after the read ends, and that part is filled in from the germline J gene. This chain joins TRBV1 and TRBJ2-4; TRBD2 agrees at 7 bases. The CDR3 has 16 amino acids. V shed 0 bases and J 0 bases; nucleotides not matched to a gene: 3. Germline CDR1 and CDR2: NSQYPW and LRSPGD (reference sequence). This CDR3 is CTCSAEMGGSQNTLYF. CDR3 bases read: TGCACCTGCAGTGCAGAGATGGGGGGTAGTCAAAAC.

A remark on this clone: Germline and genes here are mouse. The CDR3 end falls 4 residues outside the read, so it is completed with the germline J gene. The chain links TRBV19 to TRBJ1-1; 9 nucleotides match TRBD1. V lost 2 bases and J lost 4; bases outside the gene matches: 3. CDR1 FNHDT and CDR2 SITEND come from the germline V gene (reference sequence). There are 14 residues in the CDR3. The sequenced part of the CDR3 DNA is TGTGCCAGCAGTATGTTGGGACAGGGCACA. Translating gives CASSMLGQGT. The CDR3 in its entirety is CASSMLGQGTEVFF. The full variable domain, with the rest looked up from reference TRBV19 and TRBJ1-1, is GGIITQTPKFLIGQEGQKLTLKCQQNFNHDTMYWYRQDSGKGLRLIYYSITENDLQKGDLSEGYDASREKKSSFSLTVTSAQKNEMAVFLCASSMLGQGTEVFFGKGTRLTVV.

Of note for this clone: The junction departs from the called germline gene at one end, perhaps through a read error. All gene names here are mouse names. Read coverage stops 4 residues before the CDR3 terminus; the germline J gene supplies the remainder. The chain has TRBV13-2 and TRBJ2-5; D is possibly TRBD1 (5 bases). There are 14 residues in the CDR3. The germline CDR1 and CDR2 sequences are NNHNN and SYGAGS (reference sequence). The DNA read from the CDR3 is TGTGCCATCGGTGAAGGGGTGGAGGAAGAC. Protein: CAIGEGVEED. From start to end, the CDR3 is CAIGEGVEEDTQYF.

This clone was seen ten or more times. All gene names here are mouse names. CDR3 sequence: CASSLPGSYEQYF. The covered CDR3 bases are TGTGCCAGCAGTCTCCCAGGGTCCTAT. The chain employs TRBV13-3 and TRBJ2-7, with D maybe TRBD1 (5 bases). Sequencing ends 4 residues short of the CDR3 end; the germline J gene provides the rest. The CDR3 consists of 13 residues. Trimming stripped 4 bases from V and 1 base from J, with 9 bases between. From germline, CDR1 is NNHDY and CDR2 SYVADS.

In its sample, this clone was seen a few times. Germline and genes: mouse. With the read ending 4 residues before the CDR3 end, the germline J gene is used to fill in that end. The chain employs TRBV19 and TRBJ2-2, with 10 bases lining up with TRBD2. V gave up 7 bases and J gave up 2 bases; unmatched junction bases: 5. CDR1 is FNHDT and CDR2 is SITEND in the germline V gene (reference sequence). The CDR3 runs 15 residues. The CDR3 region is CASRPGGANTGQLYF. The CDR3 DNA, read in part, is TGTGCCAGCCGTCCTGGGGGGGCGAACACCGGG.

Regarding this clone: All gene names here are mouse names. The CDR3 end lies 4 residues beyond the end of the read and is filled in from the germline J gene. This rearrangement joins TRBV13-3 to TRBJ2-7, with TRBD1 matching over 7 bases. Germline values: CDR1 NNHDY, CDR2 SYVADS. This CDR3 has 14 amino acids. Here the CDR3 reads CASSDYDREYEQYF. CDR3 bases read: TGTGCCAGCAGTGATTATGACAGGGAGTAT.

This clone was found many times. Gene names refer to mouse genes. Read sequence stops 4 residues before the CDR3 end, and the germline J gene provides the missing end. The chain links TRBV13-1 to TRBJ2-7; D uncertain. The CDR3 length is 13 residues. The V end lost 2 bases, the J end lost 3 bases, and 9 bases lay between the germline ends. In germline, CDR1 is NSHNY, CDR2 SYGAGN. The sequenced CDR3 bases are TGTGCCAGCAGTGAACAGACCTTCTAT. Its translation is CASSEQTFY. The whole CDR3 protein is CASSEQTFYEQYF.

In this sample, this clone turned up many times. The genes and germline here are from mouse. Here the CDR3 reads CASSDGAGGDAEQFF. CDR3 DNA, as far as it was read: TGTGCCAGCAGTGATGGGGCTGGGGGGGATGCT. The chain couples TRBV13-3 to TRBJ2-1; 9 nucleotides agree with TRBD2. Read coverage stops 4 residues before the CDR3 terminus; the germline J gene supplies the remainder. V dropped 0 bases and J dropped 5; count of bases not matched to a gene: 3. The germline V gene has CDR1 NNHDY and CDR2 SYVADS. CDR3 length: 15 residues.

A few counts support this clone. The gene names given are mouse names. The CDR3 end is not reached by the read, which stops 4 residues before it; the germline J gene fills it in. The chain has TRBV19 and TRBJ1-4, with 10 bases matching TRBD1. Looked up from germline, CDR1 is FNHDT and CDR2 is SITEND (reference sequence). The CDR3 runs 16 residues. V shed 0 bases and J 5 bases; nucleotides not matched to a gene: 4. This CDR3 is CASSIGPGQGNERLFF. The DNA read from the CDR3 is TGTGCCAGCAGTATAGGACCGGGACAGGGGAACGAA.

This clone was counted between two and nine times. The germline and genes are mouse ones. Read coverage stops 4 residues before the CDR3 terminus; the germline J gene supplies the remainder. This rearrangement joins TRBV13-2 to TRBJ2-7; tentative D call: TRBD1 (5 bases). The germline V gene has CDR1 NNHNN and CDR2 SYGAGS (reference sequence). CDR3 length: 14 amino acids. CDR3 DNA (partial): TGTGCCAGCGGTGAGGGCCAGGGAGGGGAT. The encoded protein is CASGEGQGGD. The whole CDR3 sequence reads CASGEGQGGDEQYF.

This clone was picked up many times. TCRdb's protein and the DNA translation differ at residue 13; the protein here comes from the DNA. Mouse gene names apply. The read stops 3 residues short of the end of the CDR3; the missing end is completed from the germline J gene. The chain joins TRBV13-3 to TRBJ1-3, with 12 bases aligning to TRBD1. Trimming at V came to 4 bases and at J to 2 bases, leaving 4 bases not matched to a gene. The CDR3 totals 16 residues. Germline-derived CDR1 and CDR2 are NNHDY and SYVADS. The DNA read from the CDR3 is TGTGCCAGCAGTTACCGGGACAGGGGGCCTGGAAATACG. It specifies CASSYRDRGPGNT. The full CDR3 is CASSYRDRGPGNTLYF. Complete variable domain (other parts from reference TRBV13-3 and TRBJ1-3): EAAVTQSPRSKVAVTGGKVTLSCHQTNNHDYMYWYRQDTGHGLRLIHYSYVADSTEKGDIPDGYKASRPSQENFSLILELASLSQTAVYFCASSYRDRGPGNTLYFGEGSRLIVV.